This T cell receptor (beta chain) was identified during a study of blood T cell repertoires in COVID-19. On the study more broadly: The United States, Italy and Spain supplied acute and convalescent COVID-19 samples. The analysed material was cDNA or gDNA that came from T cells, B-cell-depleted T cells, or PBMCs.

This clone turned up a few times. One Seattle source followed patients from active infection through their disease course. Original processing methods: Reference gene primers were amplified, and this amplification served to estimate nucleated cell counts. Some clones are missing from TCRdb's copy, which holds only in-frame ones; the method was immunoSEQ multiplex PCR. V and J calls plus clone size are reproduced from that table; the DNA served to infer D and trimming. The sample holds roughly 180,000 clones, approximately 81% seen once. The CDR3 is 15 residues long. The germline V gene has CDR1 LNHDA and CDR2 SQIVND (reference sequence). Unmatched junction bases numbered 7, after V lost 5 bases and J lost 4 bases.

The genes are TRBV19 and TRBJ1-1, with 10 bases identical to TRBD1. This receptor was identified in a woman aged 50 to 65 with COVID-19, enrolled during active disease. The specimen sequenced was peripheral blood. The CDR3 DNA follows: TGTGCCAGTAGTCTCCGGACAGGGGGGGTCACTGAAGCTTTCTTT. It translates to CASSLRTGGVTEAFF.